A selection of T cell receptor beta chains follows, all from one sample in a study of vaccination and CD4 T cells after COVID-19. No cognate antigen is known for these TCRs. Using its own MiXCR run on the PCR reads, TCRdb lists one record per CDR3 protein. The profile shows roughly 16,000 distinct CDR3 sequences, around half of them singletons. The specimen was CD4+ T cells from blood, cultured in vitro, collected before SARS-CoV-2 vaccination. Receptor source: a human donor who had recovered from COVID-19. The CDR3 runs from the conserved cysteine through the conserved F or W. Fields, in order: clone size, D gene, J gene, CDR3 length, V gene, CDR3 protein, CDR3 DNA. A D gene is named only where the DNA matches it firmly. Not all rows give a size; the values are once, few, many and, for expanded clones, a class.

size: once
D: NA
J: TRBJ1-6
length: 14
V: TRBV4-3
CDR3: CASSPGQNNSPLHF
DNA: TGCGCCAGCAGCCCTGGGCAGAATAATTCACCCCTCCACTTT

size: NA
D: NA
J: TRBJ2-4
length: 14
V: TRBV20-1
CDR3: CSARDGGPKNIQYF
DNA: TGCAGTGCTAGAGATGGGGGTCCCAAAAACATTCAGTACTTC

size: few
D: TRBD1
J: TRBJ1-2
length: 15
V: TRBV27
CDR3: CASSSGTGRYYGYTF
DNA: TGTGCCAGCAGCTCTGGGACAGGGAGATACTATGGCTACACCTTC

size: few
D: TRBD2
J: TRBJ2-5
length: 16
V: TRBV7-6
CDR3: CASSKDGGGYQETQYF
DNA: TGTGCCAGCAGCAAAGACGGGGGGGGGTACCAAGAGACCCAGTACTTC

size: few
D: NA
J: TRBJ1-6
length: 17
V: TRBV11-3
CDR3: CASSSHRGSSYNSPLHF
DNA: TGTGCCAGCAGCTCCCACCGTGGGAGCTCCTATAATTCACCCCTCCACTTT

size: NA
D: TRBD1
J: TRBJ1-1
length: 15
V: TRBV28
CDR3: CASSTYGTVISQAFF
DNA: TGTGCCAGCAGTACCTACGGGACAGTGATCTCCCAAGCTTTCTTT

size: few
D: TRBD1
J: TRBJ1-2
length: 14
V: TRBV7-2
CDR3: CASSEGAGAGGYTF
DNA: TGTGCCAGCAGCGAGGGGGCAGGGGCGGGTGGCTACACCTTC

size: few
D: NA
J: TRBJ1-2
length: 12
V: TRBV6-5
CDR3: CASSYRGAGYTF
DNA: TGTGCCAGCAGTTACCGGGGGGCCGGCTACACCTTC

size: few
D: TRBD1
J: TRBJ1-5
length: 16
V: TRBV6-2/TRBV6-3
CDR3: CASRPTGTGLNQPQHF
DNA: TGTGCCAGCAGACCAACCGGGACAGGGCTCAATCAGCCCCAGCATTTT

size: few
D: NA
J: TRBJ1-1
length: 13
V: TRBV6-5
CDR3: CASSYSEWTEAFF
DNA: TGTGCCAGCAGTTACTCGGAATGGACTGAAGCTTTCTTT

size: NA
D: TRBD1
J: TRBJ1-6
length: 15
V: TRBV7-9
CDR3: CASSIDRGSGSPLHF
DNA: TGTGCCAGCAGCATAGACAGGGGATCGGGTTCACCCCTCCACTTT

size: NA
D: TRBD2
J: TRBJ2-5
length: 15
V: TRBV6-1
CDR3: CASTTRLAGEETQYF
DNA: TGTGCCAGCACTACAAGACTAGCGGGGGAAGAGACCCAGTACTTC

size: few
D: TRBD1
J: TRBJ2-6
length: 19
V: TRBV7-9
CDR3: CASNGLPGQGGSGANVLTF
DNA: TGTGCCAGCAACGGACTTCCGGGACAGGGGGGCTCTGGGGCCAACGTCCTGACTTTC

size: NA
D: NA
J: TRBJ2-5
length: 13
V: TRBV20-1
CDR3: CSGWGGAQETQYF
DNA: TGCAGTGGCTGGGGGGGGGCTCAAGAGACCCAGTACTTC

size: few
D: NA
J: TRBJ1-5
length: 14
V: TRBV19
CDR3: CASSIVSGNQPQHF
DNA: TGTGCCAGTAGTATAGTTTCCGGCAATCAGCCCCAGCATTTT

size: NA
D: NA
J: TRBJ1-2
length: 14
V: TRBV27
CDR3: CASSFSKVDYGYTF
DNA: TGTGCCAGCAGTTTTTCCAAGGTTGACTATGGCTACACCTTC

size: few
D: TRBD1
J: TRBJ1-1
length: 17
V: TRBV7-6
CDR3: CASSQEAGTVESTEAFF
DNA: TGTGCCAGCAGCCAAGAGGCCGGGACAGTCGAGAGCACTGAAGCTTTCTTT

size: NA
D: NA
J: TRBJ2-3
length: 15
V: TRBV11-2
CDR3: CASSLGQGSTDTQYF
DNA: TGTGCCAGCAGCTTAGGGCAGGGGAGCACAGATACGCAGTATTTT

size: NA
D: NA
J: TRBJ2-2
length: 16
V: TRBV7-8
CDR3: CAIDASPGPYTGELFF
DNA: TGTGCCATCGATGCTTCTCCAGGACCCTACACCGGGGAGCTGTTTTTT

size: NA
D: NA
J: TRBJ2-7
length: 14
V: TRBV19
CDR3: CASRIKTGPGEQYF
DNA: TGTGCCAGTAGGATAAAGACCGGTCCGGGGGAGCAGTACTTC

size: NA
D: TRBD1
J: TRBJ1-2
length: 16
V: TRBV6-5
CDR3: CASSLLPGQGFHGYTF
DNA: TGTGCCAGCAGCTTACTACCGGGACAGGGTTTCCATGGCTACACCTTC

size: once
D: TRBD1
J: TRBJ1-2
length: 12
V: TRBV6-2/TRBV6-3
CDR3: CASGRQGGGYTF
DNA: TGTGCCAGCGGCCGACAGGGAGGCGGCTACACCTTC

size: few
D: NA
J: TRBJ1-5
length: 14
V: TRBV15
CDR3: CATSRDSGGWPQHF
DNA: TGTGCCACCAGCAGAGATTCGGGAGGTTGGCCCCAGCATTTT

size: NA
D: TRBD1
J: TRBJ1-1
length: 13
V: TRBV6-1
CDR3: CASRHRGDTEAFF
DNA: TGTGCCAGCAGGCACAGGGGCGACACTGAAGCTTTCTTT

size: NA
D: TRBD1
J: TRBJ1-5
length: 15
V: TRBV2
CDR3: CASSVGDRGHQPQHF
DNA: TGTGCCAGCAGTGTGGGGGACAGGGGACATCAGCCCCAGCATTTT

size: NA
D: NA
J: TRBJ1-6
length: 12
V: TRBV19
CDR3: CASGGLGSPLHF
DNA: TGTGCCAGCGGGGGCTTAGGGTCACCCCTCCACTTT

size: NA
D: NA
J: TRBJ1-1
length: 14
V: TRBV20-1
CDR3: CSARGTGRNTEAFF
DNA: TGCAGTGCTAGAGGCACAGGACGGAACACTGAAGCTTTCTTT

size: NA
D: NA
J: TRBJ1-1
length: 14
V: TRBV6-1
CDR3: CASKRREGGTEAFF
DNA: TGTGCCAGCAAACGGCGAGAGGGAGGCACTGAAGCTTTCTTT

size: NA
D: TRBD1
J: TRBJ1-5
length: 16
V: TRBV19
CDR3: CASSIPTGEGNQPQHF
DNA: TGTGCCAGTAGTATCCCGACAGGGGAGGGCAATCAGCCCCAGCATTTT

size: NA
D: NA
J: TRBJ1-3
length: 11
V: TRBV11-3
CDR3: CASSFGNTIYF
DNA: TGTGCCAGCAGCTTCGGGAACACCATATATTTT

size: once
D: TRBD2
J: TRBJ2-1
length: 15
V: TRBV5-1
CDR3: CASSQTGTSAGEQFF
DNA: TGCGCCAGCAGCCAAACAGGGACTAGTGCAGGTGAGCAGTTCTTC

size: few
D: TRBD1
J: TRBJ1-1
length: 14
V: TRBV7-9
CDR3: CASSPDRGFTEAFF
DNA: TGTGCCAGCAGCCCTGACAGGGGGTTCACTGAAGCTTTCTTT

size: few
D: NA
J: TRBJ1-1
length: 13
V: TRBV7-8
CDR3: CASSAGVGQWHCF
DNA: TGTGCCAGCAGCGCGGGGGTAGGGCAATGGCACTGCTTT

size: few
D: NA
J: TRBJ2-5
length: 16
V: TRBV25-1
CDR3: CASSDDGTPEGETQYF
DNA: TGTGCCAGCAGTGATGACGGGACTCCAGAAGGTGAGACCCAGTACTTC

size: NA
D: NA
J: TRBJ2-3
length: 14
V: TRBV6-1
CDR3: CASSPNQYIGTQYF
DNA: TGTGCCAGCAGCCCTAACCAATACATCGGTACGCAGTATTTT

size: NA
D: TRBD2
J: TRBJ2-1
length: 16
V: TRBV28
CDR3: CASSLSSGSKYSVQFF
DNA: TGTGCCAGCAGTTTATCTAGCGGGAGTAAGTATTCGGTGCAGTTCTTC

size: NA
D: TRBD1
J: TRBJ1-2
length: 12
V: TRBV20-1
CDR3: CSAEDRAGGYTF
DNA: TGCAGTGCTGAGGACAGGGCGGGTGGCTACACCTTC

size: NA
D: NA
J: TRBJ1-1
length: 14
V: TRBV7-8
CDR3: CASSLGNIGTEAFF
DNA: TGTGCCAGCAGCTTAGGGAACATAGGAACTGAAGCTTTCTTT

size: NA
D: TRBD2
J: TRBJ2-4
length: 19
V: TRBV15
CDR3: CATSRGGGGALIDKNIQYF
DNA: TGTGCCACCAGCAGAGGCGGCGGGGGGGCCTTAATCGACAAAAACATTCAGTACTTC

size: few
D: TRBD1
J: TRBJ1-5
length: 14
V: TRBV7-8
CDR3: CASSLGQGYQPQHF
DNA: TGTGCCAGCAGCTTAGGACAGGGCTATCAGCCCCAGCATTTT

size: few
D: NA
J: TRBJ1-2
length: 11
V: TRBV6-4
CDR3: CASRSPSGYTF
DNA: TGTGCCAGCCGATCACCCTCGGGCTACACCTTC

size: few
D: TRBD1
J: TRBJ1-2
length: 16
V: TRBV27
CDR3: CASSGGPGQGNYGYTF
DNA: TGTGCCAGCAGTGGGGGCCCGGGACAGGGGAACTATGGCTACACCTTC

size: NA
D: NA
J: TRBJ2-1
length: 12
V: TRBV11-2
CDR3: CASSPQGNEQFF
DNA: TGTGCCAGCAGCCCGCAGGGGAATGAGCAGTTCTTC

size: NA
D: TRBD2
J: TRBJ2-1
length: 16
V: TRBV20-1
CDR3: CSARAGGRGWDNEQFF
DNA: TGCAGTGCTAGAGCGGGAGGGAGGGGTTGGGACAATGAGCAGTTCTTC

size: few
D: NA
J: TRBJ2-3
length: 15
V: TRBV7-3
CDR3: CASSEGRRGTDTQYF
DNA: TGTGCCAGCAGCGAGGGGAGGAGAGGCACAGATACGCAGTATTTT

size: once
D: NA
J: TRBJ1-1
length: 17
V: TRBV11-3
CDR3: CASSSPRGGGADTEAFF
DNA: TGTGCCAGCAGCTCACCGCGGGGGGGGGGCGCGGACACTGAAGCTTTCTTT

size: few
D: TRBD2
J: TRBJ2-7
length: 15
V: TRBV2
CDR3: CASRIDLAGAGEQYF
DNA: TGTGCCAGCAGGATAGACCTAGCGGGGGCGGGGGAGCAGTACTTC